The 21 T cell receptor beta chains presented below share a single source sample, sequenced in a study of cytomegalovirus exposure and HLA in healthy donors. With 60 Vbeta and 13 Jbeta primers, the PCR was carried out. Produced via immunoSEQ multiplex PCR; TCRdb's table is partial and in-frame only. Here the sample spans some 35,000 clones, around 49% being singletons. The sequencing input was PBMCs. These receptors were collected from a woman aged 40 to 50 in good health and CMV-seropositive.

The DNA for the CDR3 is TGTGCCAGCAGGAACGTCGGGGGCTATGGCTACACCTTC. Amino acid sequence: CASRNVGGYGYTF. V gene TRBV27 combines with J gene TRBJ1-2; TRBD1 is a possible D gene (5 bases). This CDR3 has 13 residues. Germline V lookup: CDR1 MNHEY, CDR2 SMNVEV (reference sequence). V lost 6 bases, J lost 4 bases, and 12 bases lay in between.

The chain carries TRBV12-5 and TRBJ1-6; D call uncertain. V was shortened by 6 bases and J by 4 bases, with 13 bases between the two germline ends. Germline CDR1 is LGHNT and CDR2 is FRNRAP. The CDR3 consists of 15 residues. CDR3 region: CASGSSQIYNSPLHF. CDR3 nucleotide sequence: TGTGCTAGTGGCTCTAGCCAGATTTATAATTCACCCCTCCACTTT.

CDR3 sequence (DNA): TGTGCCAGCAGGAATGCGGGACAGAGTTACAATGAGCAGTTCTTC. This sequence encodes CASRNAGQSYNEQFF. The rearrangement links TRBV28 to TRBJ2-1; D perhaps matches TRBD1 (7 bases). CDR1 and CDR2 from the germline V gene are MDHEN and SYDVKM. With 6 bases removed from V and 4 bases from J, the gap between germline ends came to 16 bases. The CDR3 is made up of 15 amino acids. The full variable domain, rest sourced from reference TRBV28 and TRBJ2-1, is DVKVTQSSRYLVKRTGEKVFLECVQDMDHENMFWYRQDPGLGLRLIYFSYDVKMKEKGDIPEGYSVSREKKERFSLILESASTNQTSMYLCASRNAGQSYNEQFFGPGTRLTVL.

The V and J genes are TRBV6-1 and TRBJ2-2; 8 bases agree with TRBD2. The V gene end was trimmed by 2 bases and the J gene end by 6 bases; junction bases not matched to a gene: 8. The germline V gene has CDR1 MNHNS and CDR2 SASEGT. The CDR3 length is 16 residues. CDR3 in DNA: TGTGCCAGCAGTGAAAGTAGTAGCGGGGCGGCCGGGGAGCTGTTTTTT. This codes for CASSESSSGAAGELFF.

This clone was counted a single time. J is TRBJ2-6 and V is TRBV2; a weak D match, TRBD1 (6 bases). Germline lookup yields CDR1 SNHLY and CDR2 FYNNEI. There are 15 residues in the CDR3. The V and J ends lost 5 bases and 4 bases respectively, with 12 bases between them. The CDR3 loop reads CASSKTGSGANVLTF. In DNA, the CDR3 is TGTGCCAGCAGTAAAACAGGGTCCGGGGCCAACGTCCTGACTTTC.

The chain combines TRBV2 with TRBJ2-3, with TRBD2 identical over 13 bases. CDR3 length equals 22 residues. J was trimmed by 1 base and V by 6 bases; bases with no gene match: 22. Germline assignment: CDR1 SNHLY and CDR2 FYNNEI. The CDR3 reads CASSGDGEGTSGAPAGTDTQYF. The CDR3 DNA reads TGTGCCAGCAGCGGAGATGGCGAAGGGACTAGCGGGGCCCCGGCGGGCACAGATACGCAGTATTTT.

The chain combines TRBV5-4 with TRBJ2-5, with 11 bases identical to TRBD2. V trimming: 1 base; J trimming: 1 base; junction bases outside the gene matches: 3. Looked up from germline, CDR1 is SGHNT and CDR2 is YYREEE (reference sequence). This CDR3 is built from 16 residues. CDR3 nucleotide sequence: TGTGCCAGCAGCTTGTATCTAGCGGGGGGCCAAGAGACCCAGTACTTC. This codes for CASSLYLAGGQETQYF.

There are a few counts of this clone. The chain has TRBV4-2 and TRBJ2-5; D perhaps matches TRBD2 (6 bases). Trimming took 0 bases from V and 0 from J, leaving 8 bases between them. Germline lookup yields CDR1 LGHNA and CDR2 YNFKEQ. This CDR3 region has 15 residues. The CDR3, as DNA: TGTGCCAGCAGCCAAGAATGGGGGGACCAAGAGACCCAGTACTTC. The encoded protein is CASSQEWGDQETQYF.

This clone was counted a few times. The chain couples TRBV6-1 to TRBJ1-1; possibly TRBD1 for D (6 bases). V was trimmed by 4 bases and J by 4 bases, leaving 10 bases between them. Per the germline V gene, CDR1 is MNHNS and CDR2 is SASEGT. The CDR3 covers 13 residues. The CDR3 is CASSVLDSTEAFF. For the CDR3, the DNA is TGTGCCAGCAGTGTGCTGGACAGCACTGAAGCTTTCTTT.

The chain joins TRBV5-6 to TRBJ1-5, with D possibly TRBD1 on 6 matching bases. The CDR3 runs to 19 residues. CDR1 and CDR2 (germline): SGHDT, YYEEEE. V was shortened by 0 bases and J by 0 bases, with 19 bases between the two germline ends. For the CDR3, the DNA is TGTGCCAGCAGCTTGGGTGGGGGCGCCCTCTGGGGTAGCAATCAGCCCCAGCATTTT. It yields the protein CASSLGGGALWGSNQPQHF.

The chain uses TRBV10-3 and TRBJ2-1; D call uncertain. This CDR3 region has 11 residues. With 6 bases removed from V and 8 bases from J, the gap between germline ends came to 8 bases. Per germline, CDR1 ENHRY and CDR2 SYGVKD. The CDR3 protein is CAIRAVHEQFF. The DNA for the CDR3 is TGTGCCATCAGGGCGGTACATGAGCAGTTCTTC.

The V and J genes are TRBV28 and TRBJ2-7, with 7 bases that match TRBD1. The CDR3 loop spans 13 amino acids. Germline assignment: CDR1 MDHEN and CDR2 SYDVKM. The V and J ends lost 6 bases and 2 bases, in that order; junction bases with no gene match: 4. CDR3 bases: TGTGCCAGCAGAGACAGGGCAACCTACGAGCAGTACTTC. It encodes CASRDRATYEQYF.

V and J are TRBV5-1 and TRBJ1-1; D may be TRBD1 (6 bases). V lost 7 bases, J lost 0 bases, and 13 bases lay in between. This CDR3 has 14 amino acids. Germline V lookup: CDR1 SGHRS, CDR2 YFSETQ. CDR3 loop: CASGKDSMNTEAFF. The CDR3 nucleotides are TGCGCCAGCGGTAAGGACAGTATGAACACTGAAGCTTTCTTT.

This clone has a handful of counts. The chain is built from TRBV19 and TRBJ2-2; maybe TRBD2 (7 bases). V lost 5 bases to trimming and J lost 0 bases, with 22 bases between them. This CDR3 has 19 amino acids. The germline gives CDR1 LNHDA, CDR2 SQIVND (reference sequence). CDR3 loop: CASSANGRGPKTNTGELFF. As DNA, the CDR3 is TGTGCCAGTAGTGCCAATGGGCGGGGGCCAAAAACGAACACCGGGGAGCTGTTTTTT.

The V call is TRBV7-2, the J call TRBJ2-4; TRBD2 matches at 11 bases. The CDR3 has 14 amino acids. After removal of 5 bases from V and 8 bases from J, the junction contained 5 bases not matched to a gene. CDR1 and CDR2 from the germline V gene are SGHTA and FQGNSA. The CDR3 sequence: CASSRTSGGDIQYF. The CDR3 region has the DNA TGTGCCAGCAGCCGTACTAGCGGGGGTGACATTCAGTACTTC.

This chain links TRBV4-2 with TRBJ2-5, with TRBD2 identical over 11 bases. The better agreement between TRBJ2-7 and the DNA end casts doubt on the J call. The CDR3 is made up of 16 amino acids. Germline V gives CDR1 LGHNA, CDR2 YNFKEQ. As DNA, the CDR3 is TGTGCCAGCAGCCAAAAGACTAGCGGGGTATTCTACGAGCAGTACTTC. Its translation: CASSQKTSGVFYEQYF.

The V gene is TRBV18, the J gene TRBJ1-6, with 8 bases lining up with TRBD1. Germline CDR1 KGHSH, CDR2 LQKENI. After removal of 3 bases from V and 8 bases from J, the junction contained 6 bases not matched to a gene. The CDR3 length is 15 residues. CDR3 protein: CASSPWTGSDSPLHF. CDR3 in DNA: TGTGCCAGCTCACCTTGGACAGGGTCGGATTCACCCCTCCACTTT.

V usage is TRBV2 and J usage is TRBJ2-5, with 8 bases that match TRBD2. Germline assignment: CDR1 SNHLY and CDR2 FYNNEI. This CDR3 has 16 amino acids. The trim removed 4 bases at V and 2 bases at J, leaving 9 bases unmatched. CDR3 sequence: CASSGKRAGVQETQYF. The CDR3 region has the DNA TGTGCCAGCAGTGGGAAGAGAGCGGGGGTGCAAGAGACCCAGTACTTC.

This clone was recorded a few times. V is TRBV11-3 and J is TRBJ2-2; 15 positions match TRBD2. Losses at the gene ends were 5 bases for V and 7 bases for J; bases not matched to a gene: 5. The CDR3 consists of 16 residues. Germline assignment: CDR1 SGHNT and CDR2 YENEEA. CDR3 bases: TGTGCCAGCAGCCCCGGGACTAGCGGGGGGAACGGGGAGCTGTTTTTT. Translation: CASSPGTSGGNGELFF. Based on the CDR3 plus reference TRBV11-3 and TRBJ2-2, the full variable domain is EAGVVQSPRYKIIEKKQPVAFWCNPISGHNTLYWYLQNLGQGPELLIRYENEEAVDDSQLPKDRFSAERLKGVDSTLKIQPAELGDSAVYLCASSPGTSGGNGELFFGEGSRLTVL.

This clone was counted a single time. The chain couples TRBV4-3 to TRBJ2-2, with D perhaps matching TRBD2 (6 bases). V was pared by 4 bases and J by 3 bases, with 12 bases between. CDR3 length: 15 amino acids. CDR1 and CDR2 from the germline V gene are LGHNA and YSLEER. The CDR3 bases are TGCGCCAGCAGCCCCCGGGACTCCGACACCGGGGAGCTGTTTTTT. Amino acid sequence: CASSPRDSDTGELFF.

The V and J genes are TRBV5-4 and TRBJ2-5; 11 bases are a match to TRBD2. The CDR3 spans 16 residues. Germline V gene data show CDR1 as SGHNT and CDR2 as YYREEE (reference sequence). Germline trimming cut 0 bases from V and 3 bases from J; bases unmatched to any gene: 4. The CDR3 coding sequence is TGTGCCAGCAGCTTGGCGCGACTAGCGGGGAAAGAGACCCAGTACTTC. Translating it yields CASSLARLAGKETQYF.